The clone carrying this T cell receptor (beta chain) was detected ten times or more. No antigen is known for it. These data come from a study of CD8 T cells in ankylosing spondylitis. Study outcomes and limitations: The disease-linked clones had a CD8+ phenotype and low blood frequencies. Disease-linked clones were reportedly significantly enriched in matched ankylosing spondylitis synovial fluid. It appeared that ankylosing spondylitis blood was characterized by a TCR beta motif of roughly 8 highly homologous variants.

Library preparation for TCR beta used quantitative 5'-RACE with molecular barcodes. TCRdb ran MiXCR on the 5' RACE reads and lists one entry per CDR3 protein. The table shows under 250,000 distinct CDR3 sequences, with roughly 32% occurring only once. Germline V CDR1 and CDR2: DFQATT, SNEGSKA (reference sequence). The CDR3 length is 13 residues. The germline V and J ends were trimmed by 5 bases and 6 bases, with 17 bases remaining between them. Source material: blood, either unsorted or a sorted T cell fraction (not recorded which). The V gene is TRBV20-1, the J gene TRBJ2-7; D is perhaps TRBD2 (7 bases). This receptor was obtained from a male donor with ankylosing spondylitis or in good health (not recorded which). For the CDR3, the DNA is TGCAGTGCTGGGGGCGGGGACTACTTCGAGCAGTACTTC. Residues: CSAGGGDYFEQYF.